The rows below give T cell receptor beta chains drawn from one sample of a study of early T cells in non-severe SARS-CoV-2 infection. TCRdb reprocessed the 5' RACE reads with MiXCR, giving one entry per CDR3 protein. Of some 30,000 distinct CDR3 sequences in the sample, approximately 5.3% were seen once. Sequenced: whole blood. Every receptor here comes from an adult who was a healthcare worker with PCR-confirmed SARS-CoV-2 infection or an uninfected control (not recorded which). Both conserved end residues are part of each CDR3. D genes are given only for firm matches. Clone sizes are given selectively: once, few, many, or a class where the clone is expanded.

d_call	clone_size	v_call	j_call	cdr3_nt	cdr3_aa
NA	few	TRBV9	TRBJ1-4	TGTGCCAGCAGCACTTACCCCATGGCGGAGGAAAAACTGTTTTTT	CASSTYPMAEEKLFF
NA	few	TRBV7-9	TRBJ2-5	TGTGCCAGCAGCTTAGCTGGACGCCAAGAGACCCAGTACTTC	CASSLAGRQETQYF
NA	many	TRBV5-1	TRBJ2-7	TGCGCCAGCAGCTTGGTCTGGAGCTCCTACGAGCAGTACTTC	CASSLVWSSYEQYF
TRBD2	NA	TRBV7-2	TRBJ2-5	TGTGCCAGCAGCCCTTTCGGACTAGCGGGTCAAGAGACCCAGTACTTC	CASSPFGLAGQETQYF
NA	many	TRBV7-2	TRBJ2-7	TGTGCCAGCAGCTTAGAAGGAGCAGGGGCGTTCGAGCAGTACTTC	CASSLEGAGAFEQYF
TRBD1	NA	TRBV18	TRBJ1-1	TGTGCCAGCTCACCAAGGCCGGGACAGGGGGCCACTGAAGCTTTCTTT	CASSPRPGQGATEAFF
TRBD1	many	TRBV5-1	TRBJ1-1	TGCGCCAGCAGCTTGCTGGACAGGGGGCATCGGGGCACTGAAGCTTTCTTT	CASSLLDRGHRGTEAFF
NA	many	TRBV7-3	TRBJ2-2	TGTGCCAGCAGCTCGGGACCTCCGGCCGGGGAGCTGTTTTTT	CASSSGPPAGELFF
NA	many	TRBV18	TRBJ1-2	TGTGCCAGCTCACCAGCGAGTGTCGGACGGAGCTATGGCTACACCTTC	CASSPASVGRSYGYTF
TRBD1	few	TRBV9	TRBJ2-3	TGTGCCAGCAGCTCTTCCGGGACAGACACAGATACGCAGTATTTT	CASSSSGTDTDTQYF
TRBD1	many	TRBV7-6	TRBJ1-5	TGTGCCAGCAGCAGATACCGGGACAGGGATCAGCCCCAGCATTTT	CASSRYRDRDQPQHF
TRBD2	many	TRBV20-1	TRBJ2-1	TGCAGTGCTAGAGGGACTAGCGGGCACAATGAGCAGTTCTTC	CSARGTSGHNEQFF
TRBD1	NA	TRBV15	TRBJ2-7	TGTGCCACCAGCAAAGACCCGGGACAGAACTACGAGCAGTACTTC	CATSKDPGQNYEQYF
NA	many	TRBV29-1	TRBJ2-1	TGCAGCGTTGCGGCGTACAATGAGCAGTTCTTC	CSVAAYNEQFF
TRBD2	many	TRBV11-2	TRBJ2-1	TGTGCCAGCAGCTTTACCGGACTAGCGGGTACCACGATGCAGTTCTTC	CASSFTGLAGTTMQFF
TRBD2	NA	TRBV6-1	TRBJ2-2	TGTGCCAGCGTGCGGGGGACTGAGAACACCGGGGAGCTGTTTTTT	CASVRGTENTGELFF
NA	many	TRBV20-1	TRBJ2-7	TGCAGTGCTAGAGAGTTCCGGGCTCACTCCTCCTACGAGCAGTACTTC	CSAREFRAHSSYEQYF
NA	many	TRBV7-9	TRBJ1-4	TGTGCCAGCAGCTTTCGGTCCAAGGGAGGGTCTAATGAAAAACTGTTTTTT	CASSFRSKGGSNEKLFF
NA	many	TRBV25-1	TRBJ2-7	TGTGCCAGCAGTGAACCGGGGGCACAGGGCATCGCCTTC	CASSEPGAQGIAF
NA	many	TRBV7-9	TRBJ2-5	TGTGCCAGCAGCTTCGGAGAAGAGACCCAGTACTTC	CASSFGEETQYF
NA	many	TRBV27	TRBJ1-2	TGTGCCAGCAGTTTGGCGCTTGGTACAGGGAGTTATGGCTACACCTTC	CASSLALGTGSYGYTF
TRBD2	NA	TRBV29-1	TRBJ2-7	TGCAGCGTACTAGGGACTAGCGGGAGCAACGAGCAGTACTTC	CSVLGTSGSNEQYF